What follows are 30 T cell receptor beta chains derived from one specimen sequenced in a study of T cells after yellow fever vaccination (dated by TCRdb to between 2018 and 2020). The library relied on 5' RACE. This sample was sequenced with an Illumina NovaSeq 6000. TCRdb reworked the public reads: Q25 trimming with fastp, MiXCR clone assembly, productive beta chains retained. CDR3 protein sequences are deduplicated, and each keeps its most common genes and DNA. This sample is represented by some 220,000 distinct CDR3 sequences; more than 3% of them were singletons. The leading ten clones occupy roughly 3% of the sample. The sample's treatment or condition label, in plain terms: live attenuated yellow fever vaccine strain. Sequences were derived from CD4+ T cells sorted from PBMCs, sampled 10 days after the yellow fever booster vaccination. The receptors were gathered from a man between 18 and 29 years old who received the YFV17D yellow fever vaccine.

The chain joins TRBV5-1 to TRBJ2-7, with TRBD2 matching 8 bases. The CDR3 consists of 15 residues. The germline CDR1 and CDR2 sequences are SGHRS and YFSETQ. V shed 3 bases and J 3 bases; nucleotides not matched to a gene: 8. CDR3 coding DNA: TGCGCCAGCAGCTCTCCGGGACTAGACCGCTACGAGCAGTACTTC. It encodes CASSSPGLDRYEQYF.

The J gene is TRBJ2-5, the V gene TRBV25-1, with 9 bases that match TRBD1. The V and J ends lost 6 bases and 5 bases, in that order; junction bases with no gene match: 4. The CDR3 is 13 residues long. CDR1 MGHDK and CDR2 SYGVNS come from the germline V gene. CDR3 coding DNA: TGTGCCAGCAGAGGACAGGGGCCGGAGACCCAGTACTTC. Its translation is CASRGQGPETQYF.

V and J are TRBV20-1 and TRBJ1-6, with 9 bases identical to TRBD1. J was trimmed by 7 bases and V by 4 bases; bases with no gene match: 5. The CDR3 is 14 residues long. The germline V gene has CDR1 DFQATT and CDR2 SNEGSKA (reference sequence). As DNA, the CDR3 is TGCAGTGCTACTACAGGACAGGGGAATTCACCCCTCCACTTT. The encoded protein is CSATTGQGNSPLHF.

The J gene is TRBJ2-2, the V gene TRBV5-1, with D unclear. Per germline, CDR1 SGHRS and CDR2 YFSETQ. CDR3 length: 15 amino acids. Trimming stripped 0 bases from V and 4 bases from J, with 10 bases between. The CDR3 bases are TGCGCCAGCAGCTTGGAGGTACAGAGCACCGGGGAGCTGTTTTTT. It translates to CASSLEVQSTGELFF. The full variable domain, rest sourced from reference TRBV5-1 and TRBJ2-2, is KAGVTQTPRYLIKTRGQQVTLSCSPISGHRSVSWYQQTPGQGLQFLFEYFSETQRNKGNFPGRFSGRQFSNSRSEMNVSTLELGDSALYLCASSLEVQSTGELFFGEGSRLTVL.

This clonotype was found many times. This chain uses TRBV7-2 with TRBJ1-4; D call uncertain. Per germline, CDR1 SGHTA and CDR2 FQGNSA. CDR3 size: 12 residues. V gave up 8 bases and J gave up 8 bases, with 12 bases separating them. Here the CDR3 reads CASHDPQEKLFF. The CDR3 coding sequence is TGTGCCAGCCACGATCCGCAGGAAAAACTGTTTTTT.

The rearrangement uses TRBV3-1 and TRBJ2-5; 11 bases map to TRBD2. The CDR3 totals 16 residues. Germline V gene lookup returns CDR1 LGHDT and CDR2 YNNKEL (reference sequence). J gave up 1 base and V 2 bases, and 3 bases lay outside the gene matches. The CDR3 DNA reads TGTGCCAGCAGCCAACGGCTAGCGGGGGGCCAAGAGACCCAGTACTTC. Translating gives CASSQRLAGGQETQYF.

This clonotype was observed many times. At one of its ends the junction is not consistent with the germline gene, which may arise from a read error. This CDR3 reads CASTLTGRGNTEAFF. The CDR3 region has the DNA TGTGCTAGCACCCTCACGGGTAGGGGGAACACTGAAGCTTTCTTT. The rearrangement joins TRBV7-7 to TRBJ1-1; a weak D match, TRBD1 (5 bases). CDR3 length: 15 amino acids. Germline V CDR1 and CDR2: SSHAT, FNYEAQ (reference sequence).

At least ten counts were recorded for this clonotype. The V gene is TRBV18, the J gene TRBJ1-4, with D unresolved. V was clipped by 5 bases and J by 8 bases, with 6 bases between them. Germline V CDR1 and CDR2: KGHSH, LQKENI. This CDR3 has 11 amino acids. The CDR3 sequence is CASSTGEKLFF. CDR3 nucleotide sequence: TGTGCCAGCTCAACGGGAGAAAAACTGTTTTTT.

This rearrangement joins TRBV7-8 to TRBJ2-3; tentative D call: TRBD2 (5 bases). The germline V gene has CDR1 SGHVS and CDR2 FQNEAQ. The CDR3 has 16 amino acids. V lost 2 bases, J lost 5 bases, and 17 bases lay in between. CDR3 in DNA: TGTGCCAGCAGCTTAAAGGACTTGATTACTGTAGATACGCAGTATTTT. It codes for CASSLKDLITVDTQYF.

This clonotype has a handful of counts. The chain couples TRBV20-1 to TRBJ1-4; 9 bases align to TRBD1. Germline V gene lookup returns CDR1 DFQATT and CDR2 SNEGSKA (reference sequence). V was pared by 6 bases and J by 5 bases, with 4 bases of the junction left unmatched. This CDR3 has 13 residues. CDR3 sequence (DNA): TGCAGTGCGGAACAGGGGGCCAATGAAAAACTGTTTTTT. Translated: CSAEQGANEKLFF.

This clonotype showed up many times. CDR3 sequence: CASNPPTGLYGANVLTF. The CDR3 bases are TGTGCCAGCAACCCCCCGACAGGGTTGTACGGGGCCAACGTCCTGACTTTC. The chain links TRBV6-1 to TRBJ2-6, with 7 bases fitting TRBD1. The V gene end was trimmed by 7 bases and the J gene end by 4 bases; junction bases not matched to a gene: 13. The CDR3 totals 17 residues. Germline-derived CDR1 and CDR2 are MNHNS and SASEGT.

This clonotype was detected a few times. The V call is TRBV20-1, the J call TRBJ1-3, with a weak D call TRBD1 (5 bases). Germline loops: CDR1 DFQATT, CDR2 SNEGSKA (reference sequence). V lost 0 bases and J 7 bases, leaving 19 bases between the germline ends. The CDR3 consists of 16 residues. The CDR3, as DNA: TGCAGTGCTAGAGATCATCGGGGGATCCTCGGTAACACCATATATTTT. Its translation is CSARDHRGILGNTIYF.

This clonotype was detected many times. The rearrangement joins TRBV6-1 to TRBJ2-5, with D perhaps matching TRBD2 (5 bases). Germline loops: CDR1 MNHNS, CDR2 SASEGT. V shed 8 bases and J shed 2 bases, with 15 bases lying between them. The CDR3 is 14 amino acids. The CDR3 sequence: CASSGNGHQETQYF. In nucleotides, the CDR3 is TGTGCCAGCTCGGGGAATGGGCATCAAGAGACCCAGTACTTC.

This clonotype was detected only a few times. V and J are TRBV2 and TRBJ1-2; D is possibly TRBD1 (5 bases). CDR1 is SNHLY, CDR2 FYNNEI, per germline. The CDR3 spans 13 residues. Deletions cut 2 bases from V and 7 bases from J, with 11 bases between. The CDR3: CASSEIPQGGYTF. CDR3 sequence (DNA): TGTGCCAGCAGTGAAATCCCGCAGGGTGGCTACACCTTC.

The sample holds many counts of this clonotype. This chain connects TRBV2 to TRBJ2-5; TRBD2 aligns across 10 bases. The CDR3 sequence is 16 residues long. From germline, CDR1 is SNHLY and CDR2 FYNNEI. The junction had 4 bases not matched to a gene; V was cut back by 2 bases and J by 1 base. CDR3 nucleotides: TGTGCCAGCAGTGAATTAGCGGGGGGTTCCCAAGAGACCCAGTACTTC. Its protein product is CASSELAGGSQETQYF. The complete variable domain, with remaining parts taken from reference TRBV2 and TRBJ2-5, reads EPEVTQTPSHQVTQMGQEVILRCVPISNHLYFYWYRQILGQKVEFLVSFYNNEISEKSEIFDDQFSVERPDGSNFTLKIRSTKLEDSAMYFCASSELAGGSQETQYFGPGTRLLVL.

In this sample, this clonotype turned up a few times. The chain is built from TRBV12-3 or TRBV12-4 and TRBJ2-5, with no clear D. CDR3 size: 12 residues. The V end lost 6 bases, the J end lost 4 bases, and 9 bases lay between the germline ends. The CDR3 nucleotides are TGTGCCAGCAGGTCCCCCGGAGAGACCCAGTACTTC. This gives the protein CASRSPGETQYF.

In its sample, this clonotype was seen a few times. The chain joins TRBV20-1 to TRBJ2-3; perhaps TRBD2 as D (7 bases). This CDR3 has 14 amino acids. The V and J ends lost 6 bases and 3 bases respectively, with 16 bases between them. Germline CDR1 is DFQATT and CDR2 is SNEGSKA (reference sequence). CDR3 in DNA: TGCAGTGCCTCAGTACGGGGGGCGACAGATACGCAGTATTTT. It codes for CSASVRGATDTQYF.

This clonotype was observed at least ten times. This clone may be a read error of a much larger clone one base away. The rearrangement links TRBV7-2 to TRBJ1-5, with D hard to call. Trimming took 1 base from V and 5 from J, leaving 6 bases between them. The length of the CDR3 is 13 residues. CDR1 is SGHTA and CDR2 is FQGNSA in the germline V gene. This CDR3 is CASSLEMDQPQHF. The CDR3, as DNA: TGTGCCAGCAGCTTAGAGATGGATCAGCCCCAGCATTTT.

The chain couples TRBV6-5 to TRBJ2-6; weak D call: TRBD1 (6 bases). Trimming pared 2 bases from V and 0 bases from J, leaving 17 bases between. The CDR3 runs 19 residues. Germline loops: CDR1 MNHEY, CDR2 SVGAGI. CDR3 DNA: TGTGCCAGCAGTTACGTTGGCAGGGGCACCCTCTCTGGGGCCAACGTCCTGACTTTC. Encoded protein: CASSYVGRGTLSGANVLTF.

At least ten counts were recorded for this clonotype. V and J are TRBV5-1 and TRBJ2-2; D gene ambiguous. V was shortened by 0 bases and J by 8 bases, with 17 bases between the two germline ends. Germline V lookup: CDR1 SGHRS, CDR2 YFSETQ. This CDR3 is 16 amino acids long. The CDR3, as DNA: TGCGCCAGCAGCTTGGAGGTCGTCTCCCAAGGGGGGGAGCTGTTTTTT. Its translation is CASSLEVVSQGGELFF.

The chain combines TRBV6-6 with TRBJ2-5; TRBD1 agrees at 7 bases. The V gene's germline CDR1 is MNHNY and CDR2 SVGAGI (reference sequence). The CDR3 has 14 amino acids. J lost 3 bases, V lost 6 bases, and 7 bases had no gene match. The CDR3 coding sequence is TGTGCCAGCAGAAGATCCGGGACAGAAGAGACCCAGTACTTC. Its protein product is CASRRSGTEETQYF.

This sequence joins TRBV7-2 and TRBJ1-2, with a tentative D call TRBD1 (6 bases). CDR3 length: 15 residues. Per germline, CDR1 SGHTA and CDR2 FQGNSA. V lost 3 bases and J lost 0, with 11 bases in between. Here the CDR3 reads CASSFQGSANYGYTF. CDR3 in DNA: TGTGCCAGCAGCTTTCAGGGGTCAGCTAACTATGGCTACACCTTC.

CDR3 region: CASSLERAVYGTGELFF. The CDR3 DNA sequence: TGTGCCAGCAGCTTAGAGAGGGCAGTCTATGGTACCGGGGAGCTGTTTTTT. The chain uses TRBV7-6 and TRBJ2-2; TRBD2 is a possible D gene (5 bases). V shed 1 base and J shed 5 bases, with 17 bases lying between them. CDR3 size: 17 residues. Germline CDR1 is SGHVS and CDR2 is FNYEAQ.

This clonotype was found a few times. The V gene is TRBV3-1, the J gene TRBJ1-1; possibly TRBD1 for D (6 bases). The germline V gene has CDR1 LGHDT and CDR2 YNNKEL (reference sequence). This CDR3 spans 15 amino acids. Trimming took 4 bases from V and 1 from J, leaving 13 bases between them. DNA for the CDR3: TGTGCCAGCAGCCGCCGTGGCAGGGGGAACACTGAAGCTTTCTTT. Amino acids: CASSRRGRGNTEAFF.

In this sample, this clonotype turned up many times. The chain links TRBV2 to TRBJ1-6, with D possibly being TRBD1 (5 bases). Trimming left V 8 bases short and J 5 bases short, with 16 bases between. The CDR3 contains 15 residues. CDR1 and CDR2 from the germline V gene are SNHLY and FYNNEI. The CDR3 loop reads CASCWDLRDNSPLHF. CDR3 sequence (DNA): TGTGCCAGCTGTTGGGACCTCAGGGATAATTCACCCCTCCACTTT.

The rearrangement uses TRBV4-1 and TRBJ2-5; a weak D match, TRBD2 (6 bases). CDR1 and CDR2 from the germline V gene are MGHRA and YSYEKL. Deletions cut 1 base from V and 6 bases from J, with 12 bases between. The CDR3 is 14 amino acids. The CDR3 loop is CASSQVGGWQTQYF. DNA for the CDR3: TGCGCCAGCAGCCAAGTCGGGGGATGGCAGACCCAGTACTTC.

The genes are TRBV30 and TRBJ2-1; 13 bases agree with TRBD2. The CDR3 length is 15 residues. The germline gives CDR1 GTSNPN, CDR2 SVGIG (reference sequence). V shed 5 bases and J 2 bases; nucleotides not matched to a gene: 3. CDR3 loop: CAWDGTSGAYNEQFF. DNA for the CDR3: TGTGCCTGGGACGGGACTAGCGGGGCCTACAATGAGCAGTTCTTC.

Ten or more counts support this clonotype. This chain joins TRBV2 and TRBJ2-7, with 7 nucleotides matching TRBD1. This CDR3 region has 13 residues. V trimming: 7 bases; J trimming: 4 bases; junction bases outside the gene matches: 7. Germline CDR1 SNHLY, CDR2 FYNNEI. CDR3 loop: CASKPTGLYEQYF. The CDR3 region has the DNA TGTGCCAGCAAACCGACAGGGCTATACGAGCAGTACTTC.

V and J are TRBV28 and TRBJ1-5; no definite D call. The germline V and J ends were trimmed by 2 bases and 6 bases, with 20 bases remaining between them. This CDR3 has 17 residues. Germline CDR1 and CDR2: MDHEN and SYDVKM. The CDR3 spells CASSLPGPMASSQPQHF. CDR3 nucleotide sequence: TGTGCCAGCAGTTTACCGGGTCCCATGGCTTCTAGTCAGCCCCAGCATTTT. Full variable domain (missing parts from reference TRBV28 and TRBJ1-5): DVKVTQSSRYLVKRTGEKVFLECVQDMDHENMFWYRQDPGLGLRLIYFSYDVKMKEKGDIPEGYSVSREKKERFSLILESASTNQTSMYLCASSLPGPMASSQPQHFGDGTRLSIL.

In this sample, this clonotype turned up many times. The chain couples TRBV2 to TRBJ2-5, with 11 bases matching TRBD1. V dropped 3 bases and J dropped 5; count of bases not matched to a gene: 5. Germline loops: CDR1 SNHLY, CDR2 FYNNEI. The CDR3 loop spans 15 amino acids. The CDR3 reads CASSDWTGGTETQYF. In DNA form, the CDR3 reads TGTGCCAGCAGTGATTGGACAGGGGGCACGGAGACCCAGTACTTC.